The 26 T cell receptor beta chains below come from one sample, sequenced in a study of cytomegalovirus exposure and HLA in healthy donors. PCR amplification relied on 60 Vbeta primers (plus 13 Jbeta primers). Method: immunoSEQ multiplex PCR; TCRdb's copy keeps in-frame clones and lacks some. Of around 160,000 clones listed, about 80% are singletons. The sequenced sample was PBMCs. Receptor source: a man aged 18 to 29 in good health and CMV-seropositive.

The V call is TRBV28, the J call TRBJ1-4; 7 nucleotides line up with TRBD1. J lost 8 bases, V lost 6 bases, and 12 bases had no gene match. The germline CDR1 and CDR2 sequences are MDHEN and SYDVKM. The CDR3 spans 15 residues. CDR3 bases: TGTGCCAGCAGCGAGCGACAGGGTTTGATGGAAAAACTGTTTTTT. Amino acids: CASSERQGLMEKLFF.

In its sample, this clone was seen once. The gene calls are TRBV6-1 and TRBJ2-1, with 9 bases lining up with TRBD2. The J segment lost 6 bases and the V segment lost 8 bases, leaving 5 bases of the junction unmatched. The CDR3 totals 13 residues. CDR1 and CDR2 (germline): MNHNS, SASEGT. CDR3 sequence reads: CASSVLAGNEQFF. CDR3 DNA: TGTGCCAGCTCGGTACTAGCGGGCAATGAGCAGTTCTTC.

The chain has TRBV7-2 and TRBJ2-5, with TRBD2 identical over 7 bases. Germline CDR1 is SGHTA and CDR2 is FQGNSA. The length of the CDR3 is 15 residues. J lost 2 bases, V lost 2 bases, and 5 bases had no gene match. In DNA, the CDR3 is TGTGCCAGCAGCTTACTGGGGGGGGATCAAGAGACCCAGTACTTC. Protein product: CASSLLGGDQETQYF.

V and J are TRBV5-1 and TRBJ2-2; D gene unclear. The germline V and J ends were trimmed by 4 bases and 0 bases, with 10 bases remaining between them. Germline CDR1 SGHRS, CDR2 YFSETQ. The CDR3 runs to 15 residues. CDR3: CASSRTSTNTGELFF. The CDR3 bases are TGCGCCAGCAGCCGAACAAGTACGAACACCGGGGAGCTGTTTTTT. Full variable domain (missing parts from reference TRBV5-1 and TRBJ2-2): KAGVTQTPRYLIKTRGQQVTLSCSPISGHRSVSWYQQTPGQGLQFLFEYFSETQRNKGNFPGRFSGRQFSNSRSEMNVSTLELGDSALYLCASSRTSTNTGELFFGEGSRLTVL.

This sequence joins TRBV9 and TRBJ1-1, with 8 bases identical to TRBD1. Unmatched junction bases numbered 5, after V lost 0 bases and J lost 1 base. The CDR3 consists of 16 residues. Per germline, CDR1 SGDLS and CDR2 YYNGEE. CDR3 nucleotides: TGTGCCAGCAGCGTAGGGGCGACAGGGGCGAACACTGAAGCTTTCTTT. Translating it yields CASSVGATGANTEAFF.

The chain has TRBV11-2 and TRBJ2-3; TRBD1 matches at 7 bases. Germline CDR1 and CDR2: SGHAT and FQNNGV. V was clipped by 7 bases and J by 4 bases; unmatched bases: 8. This CDR3 comprises 14 residues. CDR3 DNA: TGTGCCAGCAAGGAACAGGGGTTGGCAGATACGCAGTATTTT. Encoded protein: CASKEQGLADTQYF.

This sequence joins TRBV7-2 and TRBJ2-7; 7 bases match TRBD2. The CDR3 spans 15 residues. J was trimmed by 0 bases and V by 1 base; bases with no gene match: 3. Germline-derived CDR1 and CDR2 are SGHTA and FQGNSA. CDR3 sequence (DNA): TGTGCCAGCAGCTTAGACGGGAGGAGCTCCTACGAGCAGTACTTC. Residues: CASSLDGRSSYEQYF.

The V gene is TRBV30, the J gene TRBJ2-1, with 10 bases aligning to TRBD2. The CDR3 loop spans 16 amino acids. V trimming: 2 bases; J trimming: 2 bases; junction bases outside the gene matches: 6. Germline lookup yields CDR1 GTSNPN and CDR2 SVGIG (reference sequence). This CDR3 is CAWSRVAGGTYNEQFF. The CDR3, as DNA: TGTGCCTGGAGTAGGGTAGCGGGAGGTACCTACAATGAGCAGTTCTTC.

The chain has TRBV19 and TRBJ1-5; D ambiguous. V gave up 2 bases and J gave up 0 bases, with 8 bases separating them. Germline-derived CDR1 and CDR2 are LNHDA and SQIVND (reference sequence). This CDR3 region has 15 residues. Here the CDR3 reads CASSIPRTSNQPQHF. CDR3 nucleotides: TGTGCCAGTAGTATACCCAGAACTAGCAATCAGCCCCAGCATTTT.

The rearrangement links TRBV6-5 to TRBJ1-4, with TRBD1 as a possible D gene (6 bases). This CDR3 has 15 amino acids. The germline gives CDR1 MNHEY, CDR2 SVGAGI. V was clipped by 3 bases and J by 2 bases, with 10 bases between them. The CDR3 reads CASSYGGRTNEKLFF. The CDR3 bases are TGTGCCAGCAGTTATGGGGGCCGCACTAATGAAAAACTGTTTTTT.

V usage is TRBV6-5 and J usage is TRBJ1-5; TRBD1 might be the D (5 bases). In germline, CDR1 is MNHEY, CDR2 SVGAGI. The CDR3 covers 14 residues. The V gene lost 5 bases and the J gene lost 6 bases, with 14 bases spanning the gap. CDR3 sequence (DNA): TGTGCCAGCAGTCGGGGGGTTGTGGGTCAGCCCCAGCATTTT. This encodes CASSRGVVGQPQHF.

The chain recombines TRBV7-3 with TRBJ1-2; D gene ambiguous. CDR1 SGHTA and CDR2 FQGTGA come from the germline V gene. CDR3 length equals 12 residues. V was cut by 4 bases and J by 4 bases, with 7 bases left in between. CDR3: CASSSTGYGYTF. DNA for the CDR3: TGTGCCAGCAGCTCCACTGGCTATGGCTACACCTTC.

The chain employs TRBV9 and TRBJ2-3; 9 bases are a match to TRBD2. The V segment lost 5 bases and the J segment 1 base; nucleotides outside the gene matches: 5. CDR3 length equals 15 residues. The germline CDR1 and CDR2 sequences are SGDLS and YYNGEE. CDR3 sequence: CASRSAGGGTDTQYF. The CDR3 bases are TGTGCCAGCAGGTCAGCGGGGGGAGGCACAGATACGCAGTATTTT.

The genes are TRBV5-1 and TRBJ2-7, with D maybe TRBD1 (6 bases). Germline CDR1 and CDR2: SGHRS and YFSETQ. The CDR3 is made up of 13 amino acids. The V end was cut by 0 bases, the J end by 3 bases, with 7 bases between. CDR3 in DNA: TGCGCCAGCAGCTTGGACAGGGTCTACGAGCAGTACTTC. Translated, it gives CASSLDRVYEQYF. Combining the CDR3 with reference TRBV5-1 and TRBJ2-7 gives the whole variable domain KAGVTQTPRYLIKTRGQQVTLSCSPISGHRSVSWYQQTPGQGLQFLFEYFSETQRNKGNFPGRFSGRQFSNSRSEMNVSTLELGDSALYLCASSLDRVYEQYFGPGTRLTVT.

The rearrangement uses TRBV5-1 and TRBJ2-7, with 7 positions matching TRBD1. Germline trimming cut 4 bases from V and 1 base from J; bases unmatched to any gene: 5. There are 14 residues in the CDR3. Germline V gene data show CDR1 as SGHRS and CDR2 as YFSETQ. The CDR3 here is CASSTETGSYEQYF. As DNA, the CDR3 is TGCGCCAGCAGCACGGAGACAGGGTCCTACGAGCAGTACTTC.

This chain joins TRBV6-6 and TRBJ1-3, with 8 bases fitting TRBD1. The CDR3 runs 16 residues. Germline CDR1 is MNHNY and CDR2 is SVGAGI (reference sequence). The V gene end was trimmed by 5 bases and the J gene end by 2 bases; junction bases not matched to a gene: 8. DNA of the CDR3: TGTGCCAGCAGTCTCCGGGACAGGCAAACTGGAAACACCATATATTTT. Amino acids: CASSLRDRQTGNTIYF.

This clone was seen more than once but under ten times. The gene calls are TRBV30 and TRBJ1-4; a weak D match, TRBD1 (5 bases). V lost 5 bases to trimming and J lost 7 bases, with 14 bases between them. The CDR3 has 13 residues. CDR1 and CDR2 from the germline V gene are GTSNPN and SVGIG (reference sequence). The CDR3 coding sequence is TGTGCCTGGCGCCCGGACATTCGTGAAAAACTGTTTTTT. This sequence encodes CAWRPDIREKLFF.

The chain joins TRBV5-4 to TRBJ2-4, with 9 positions matching TRBD1. Trimming removed 4 bases from V and 3 bases from J; junction bases left unmatched: 5. Germline CDR1 is SGHNT and CDR2 is YYREEE (reference sequence). This CDR3 has 15 residues. Written as DNA, the CDR3 is TGTGCCAGCAGCGCCATGACAGGGGGCAAAAACATTCAGTACTTC. Translation gives CASSAMTGGKNIQYF.

The J gene is TRBJ2-3, the V gene TRBV5-1; D is possibly TRBD1 (6 bases). CDR1 is SGHRS and CDR2 is YFSETQ in the germline V gene. The CDR3 contains 19 residues. Trimming removed 0 bases at V and 3 bases at J, with 23 bases between. This CDR3 is CASSLVVLVGAGDTDTQYF. CDR3 bases: TGCGCCAGCAGCTTGGTGGTTCTAGTGGGGGCCGGGGATACAGATACGCAGTATTTT.

This clone was picked up a small number of times. The chain recombines TRBV16 with TRBJ1-3; tentatively, D is TRBD1 (6 bases). The germline CDR1 and CDR2 sequences are KGHSY and FQNENV. This CDR3 is built from 16 residues. Between the trimmed V and J ends, which lost 4 bases and 0 bases, there was a span of 13 bases. CDR3 residues: CASSPIDRFSGNTIYF. DNA of the CDR3: TGTGCCAGCAGCCCCATTGACAGGTTCTCTGGAAACACCATATATTTT.

The rearrangement uses TRBV19 and TRBJ1-5, with a weak D call TRBD1 (5 bases). V gave up 5 bases and J gave up 0 bases, with 17 bases separating them. The CDR3 is made up of 17 amino acids. The germline gives CDR1 LNHDA, CDR2 SQIVND (reference sequence). The CDR3, as DNA: TGTGCCAGTAGTCCCGCTAGGGACTCCTATAGCAATCAGCCCCAGCATTTT. It encodes CASSPARDSYSNQPQHF.

The gene calls are TRBV6-5 and TRBJ2-1; D is perhaps TRBD2 (6 bases). Germline CDR1 MNHEY, CDR2 SVGAGI. V lost 9 bases to trimming and J lost 8 bases, with 20 bases between them. The CDR3 totals 14 residues. The CDR3 DNA reads TGTGCCAGTTCCGTCGGGGGAGGTCAGGATGAGCAGTTCTTC. Residues: CASSVGGGQDEQFF.

V gene TRBV27 combines with J gene TRBJ2-1, with 11 bases fitting TRBD2. After removal of 0 bases from V and 3 bases from J, the junction contained 1 base not matched to a gene. The CDR3 loop spans 16 amino acids. Germline assignment: CDR1 MNHEY and CDR2 SMNVEV (reference sequence). The CDR3 sequence is CASSLSLAGGYNEQFF. CDR3 DNA sequence: TGTGCCAGCAGTTTATCGCTAGCGGGAGGCTACAATGAGCAGTTCTTC.

This clone appeared a few times. The chain recombines TRBV28 with TRBJ1-1; maybe TRBD1 (6 bases). Trimming stripped 6 bases from V and 1 base from J, with 15 bases between. The CDR3 covers 15 residues. CDR1 and CDR2 (germline): MDHEN, SYDVKM. The CDR3: CASRTPAQGNTEAFF. Written as DNA, the CDR3 is TGTGCCAGCAGGACACCAGCACAGGGGAACACTGAAGCTTTCTTT. The complete variable domain, with remaining parts taken from reference TRBV28 and TRBJ1-1, reads DVKVTQSSRYLVKRTGEKVFLECVQDMDHENMFWYRQDPGLGLRLIYFSYDVKMKEKGDIPEGYSVSREKKERFSLILESASTNQTSMYLCASRTPAQGNTEAFFGQGTRLTVV.

The V and J genes are TRBV7-9 and TRBJ2-3, with 11 positions matching TRBD1. This CDR3 region has 17 residues. The germline V gene encodes CDR1 SEHNR and CDR2 FQNEAQ (reference sequence). The V gene end was trimmed by 5 bases and the J gene end by 3 bases; junction bases not matched to a gene: 10. CDR3 nucleotide sequence: TGTGCCAGCAGCCCGGACAGGGGGCGCAGTTCGACAGATACGCAGTATTTT. Its translation is CASSPDRGRSSTDTQYF.

The chain has TRBV19 and TRBJ1-1; TRBD1 matches at 8 bases. Germline V gives CDR1 LNHDA, CDR2 SQIVND (reference sequence). This CDR3 region has 18 residues. The J segment lost 4 bases and the V segment lost 6 bases, leaving 19 bases of the junction unmatched. The CDR3 DNA reads as TGTGCCAGTAGAATCGGACAGGGAAACCCATTGGGTATCACTGAAGCTTTCTTT. Amino acid sequence: CASRIGQGNPLGITEAFF.